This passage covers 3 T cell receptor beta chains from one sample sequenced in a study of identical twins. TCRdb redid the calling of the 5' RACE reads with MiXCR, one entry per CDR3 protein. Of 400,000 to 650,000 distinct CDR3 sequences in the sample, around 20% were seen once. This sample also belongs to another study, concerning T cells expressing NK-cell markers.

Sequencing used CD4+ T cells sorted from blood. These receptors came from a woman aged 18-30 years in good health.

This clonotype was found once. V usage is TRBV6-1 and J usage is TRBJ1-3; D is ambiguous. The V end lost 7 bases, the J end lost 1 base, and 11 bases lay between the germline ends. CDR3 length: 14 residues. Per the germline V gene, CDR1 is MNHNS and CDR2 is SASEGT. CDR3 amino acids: CASMPVWSGNTIYF. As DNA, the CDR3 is TGTGCCAGCATGCCAGTTTGGTCTGGAAACACCATATATTTT.

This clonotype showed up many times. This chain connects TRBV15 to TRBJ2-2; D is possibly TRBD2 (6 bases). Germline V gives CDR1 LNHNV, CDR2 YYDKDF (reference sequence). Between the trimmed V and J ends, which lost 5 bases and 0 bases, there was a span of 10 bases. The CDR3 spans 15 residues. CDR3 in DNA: TGTGCCACCAGCCGCGGGGTCGCGAACACCGGGGAGCTGTTTTTT. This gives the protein CATSRGVANTGELFF.

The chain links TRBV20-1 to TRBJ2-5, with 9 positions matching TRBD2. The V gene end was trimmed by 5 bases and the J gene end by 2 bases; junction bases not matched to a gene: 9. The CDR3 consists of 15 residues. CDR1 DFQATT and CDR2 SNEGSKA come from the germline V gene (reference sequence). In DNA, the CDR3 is TGCAGTGCTTTCCCAGCGGGGGGTGGTCAAGAGACCCAGTACTTC. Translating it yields CSAFPAGGGQETQYF.